Here is one T cell receptor beta chain with its context. Its antigen is unidentified. The authors extracted total RNA from unfractionated whole blood. The sample belongs to a study of human T cells and chemical hapten exposure. Study context: Minor volume differences among pooled libraries chiefly drove per-sample TCR yield variation. Study conclusions and caveats: Counts of TCRs above 1 in 1000 frequency stayed unchanged with DPC sensitization.

Separate cDNA molecules received unique molecular identifiers, which the library attached to them. TCRdb called the 5' RACE reads again in MiXCR, with one record for every CDR3 protein. The table lists 110,000 or so distinct CDR3 sequences, around 20% of them singletons. V dropped 7 bases and J dropped 5; count of bases not matched to a gene: 7. The CDR3 totals 13 residues. Looked up from germline, CDR1 is WSHSY and CDR2 is SAAADI. The TCR was taken from a human donor in good health. The chain joins TRBV10-2 to TRBJ1-1, with TRBD1 matching 7 bases. This chain's CDR3 is CASNPGQRTEAFF. The CDR3 DNA reads as TGCGCCAGCAACCCGGGACAGAGGACTGAAGCTTTCTTT.